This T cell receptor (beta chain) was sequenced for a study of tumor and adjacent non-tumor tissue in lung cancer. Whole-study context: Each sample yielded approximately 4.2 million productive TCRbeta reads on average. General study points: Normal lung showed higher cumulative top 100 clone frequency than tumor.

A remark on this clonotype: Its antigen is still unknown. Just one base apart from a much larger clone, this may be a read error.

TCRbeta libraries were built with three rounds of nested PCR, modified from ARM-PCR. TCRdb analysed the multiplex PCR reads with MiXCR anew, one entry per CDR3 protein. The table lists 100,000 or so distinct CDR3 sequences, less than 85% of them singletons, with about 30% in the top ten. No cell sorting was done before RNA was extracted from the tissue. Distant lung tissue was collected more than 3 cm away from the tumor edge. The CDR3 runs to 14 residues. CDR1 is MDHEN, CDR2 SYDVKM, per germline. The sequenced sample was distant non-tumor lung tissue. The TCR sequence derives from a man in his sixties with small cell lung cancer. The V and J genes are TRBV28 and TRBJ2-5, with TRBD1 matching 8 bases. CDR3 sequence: CASSVRGRRETKYF. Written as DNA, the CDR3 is TGTGCCAGCAGTGTCAGGGGGCGTCGAGAGACCAAGTACTTC.